This T cell receptor (beta chain) was obtained from a study of blood T cell repertoires in COVID-19. Study information: Collection of acute and convalescent COVID-19 samples took place in the United States, Italy and Spain.

Generated by immunoSEQ multiplex PCR, the TCRdb table keeps only in-frame clones and is missing some. The repertoire consists of 100,000 to 150,000 clones, with approximately 81% occurring once and the leading ten covering around 5.9%. This clone was found a few times. The CDR3 loop spans 14 amino acids. V gave up 0 bases and J gave up 6 bases; unmatched junction bases: 1. CDR1 is LNHDA and CDR2 is SQIVND in the germline V gene (reference sequence). The genes are TRBV19 and TRBJ2-1; 8 bases agree with TRBD1. Sequencing used peripheral blood. This sequence originates from a man between 60 and 70 years old with acute or convalescent COVID-19. In DNA form, the CDR3 reads TGTGCCAGTAGTATAGAACAGGGGGGCAATGAGCAGTTCTTC. Its translation is CASSIEQGGNEQFF.